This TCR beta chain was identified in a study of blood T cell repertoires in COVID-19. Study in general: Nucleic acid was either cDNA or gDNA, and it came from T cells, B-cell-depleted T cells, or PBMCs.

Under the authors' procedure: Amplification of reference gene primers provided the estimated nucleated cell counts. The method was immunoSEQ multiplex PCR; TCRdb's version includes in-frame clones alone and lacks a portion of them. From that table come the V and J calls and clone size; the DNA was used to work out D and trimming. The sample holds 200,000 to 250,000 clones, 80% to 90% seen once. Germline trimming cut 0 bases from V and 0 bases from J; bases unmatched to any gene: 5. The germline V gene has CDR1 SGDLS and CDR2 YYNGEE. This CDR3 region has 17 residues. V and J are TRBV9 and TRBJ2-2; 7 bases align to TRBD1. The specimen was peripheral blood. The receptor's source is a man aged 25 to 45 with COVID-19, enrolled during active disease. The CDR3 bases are TGTGCCAGCAGCGTAGAAGGGGGCGGAACGAACACCGGGGAGCTGTTTTTT. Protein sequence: CASSVEGGGTNTGELFF.